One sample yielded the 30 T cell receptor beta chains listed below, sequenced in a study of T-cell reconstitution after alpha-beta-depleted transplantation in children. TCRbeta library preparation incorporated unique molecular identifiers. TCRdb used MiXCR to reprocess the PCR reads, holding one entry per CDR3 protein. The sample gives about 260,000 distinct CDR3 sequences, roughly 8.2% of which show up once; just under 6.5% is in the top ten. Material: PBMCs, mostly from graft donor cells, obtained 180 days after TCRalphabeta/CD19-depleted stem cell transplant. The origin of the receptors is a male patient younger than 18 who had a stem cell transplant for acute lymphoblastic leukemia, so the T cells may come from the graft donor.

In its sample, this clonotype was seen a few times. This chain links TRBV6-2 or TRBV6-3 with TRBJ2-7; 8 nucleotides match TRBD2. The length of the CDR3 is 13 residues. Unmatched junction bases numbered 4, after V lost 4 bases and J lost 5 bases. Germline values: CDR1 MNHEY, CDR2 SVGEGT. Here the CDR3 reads CASSLWTSHEQYF. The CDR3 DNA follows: TGTGCCAGCAGTTTGTGGACTAGCCACGAGCAGTACTTC.

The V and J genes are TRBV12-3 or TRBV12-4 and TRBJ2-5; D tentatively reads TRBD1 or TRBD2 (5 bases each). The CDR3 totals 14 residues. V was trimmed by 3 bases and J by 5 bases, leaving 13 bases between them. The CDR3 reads CASSFGTAGETQYF. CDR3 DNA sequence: TGTGCCAGCAGTTTTGGGACCGCCGGGGAGACCCAGTACTTC.

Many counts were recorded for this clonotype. This CDR3 reads CASRALGTGGSYNSPLHF. DNA of the CDR3: TGTGCCAGCAGGGCATTGGGGACAGGGGGCTCTTATAATTCACCCCTCCACTTT. The rearrangement uses TRBV6-1 and TRBJ1-6; 12 bases align to TRBD1. The CDR3 contains 18 residues. J was trimmed by 4 bases and V by 6 bases; bases with no gene match: 10. Germline CDR1 is MNHNS and CDR2 is SASEGT.

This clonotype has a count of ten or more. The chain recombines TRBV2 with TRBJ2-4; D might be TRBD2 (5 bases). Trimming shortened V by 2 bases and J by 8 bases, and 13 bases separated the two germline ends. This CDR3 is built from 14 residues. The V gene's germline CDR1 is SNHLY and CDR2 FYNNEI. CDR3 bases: TGTGCCAGCAGTGAAAACGCGGGTCGGGACATTCAGTACTTC. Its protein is CASSENAGRDIQYF.

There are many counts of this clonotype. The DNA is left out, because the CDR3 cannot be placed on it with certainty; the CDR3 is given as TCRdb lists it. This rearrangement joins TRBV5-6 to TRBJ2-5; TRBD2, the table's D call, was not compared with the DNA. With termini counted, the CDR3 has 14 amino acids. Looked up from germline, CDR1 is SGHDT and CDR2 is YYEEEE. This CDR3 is CASRRRAGSETQYF.

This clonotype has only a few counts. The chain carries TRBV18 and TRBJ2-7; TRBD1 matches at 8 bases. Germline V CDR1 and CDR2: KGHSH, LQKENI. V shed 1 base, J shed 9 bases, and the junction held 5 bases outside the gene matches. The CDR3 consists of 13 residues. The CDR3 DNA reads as TGTGCCAGCTCACCACTAGGACAGGGCGGGCAGTACTTC. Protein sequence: CASSPLGQGGQYF.

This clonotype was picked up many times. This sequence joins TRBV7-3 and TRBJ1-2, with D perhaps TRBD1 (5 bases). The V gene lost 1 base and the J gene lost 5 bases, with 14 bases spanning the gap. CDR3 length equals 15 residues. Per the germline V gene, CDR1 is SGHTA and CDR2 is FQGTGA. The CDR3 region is CASSLSAGPSYGYTF. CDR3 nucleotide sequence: TGTGCCAGCAGCTTAAGTGCAGGGCCCTCTTATGGCTACACCTTC. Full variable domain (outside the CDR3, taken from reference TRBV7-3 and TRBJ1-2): GAGVSQTPSNKVTEKGKYVELRCDPISGHTALYWYRQSLGQGPEFLIYFQGTGAADDSGLPNDRFFAVRPEGSVSTLKIQRTERGDSAVYLCASSLSAGPSYGYTFGSGTRLTVV.

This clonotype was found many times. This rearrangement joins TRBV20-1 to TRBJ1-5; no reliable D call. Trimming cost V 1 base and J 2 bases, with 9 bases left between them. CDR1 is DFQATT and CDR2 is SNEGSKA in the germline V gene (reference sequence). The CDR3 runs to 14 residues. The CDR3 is CSARGSGGNQPQHF. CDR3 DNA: TGCAGTGCTAGAGGCTCCGGGGGCAATCAGCCCCAGCATTTT.

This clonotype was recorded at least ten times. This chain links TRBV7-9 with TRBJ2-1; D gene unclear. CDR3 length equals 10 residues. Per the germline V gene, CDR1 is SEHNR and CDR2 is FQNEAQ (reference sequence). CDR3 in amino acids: CGVADNEQFF. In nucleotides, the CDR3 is TGTGGAGTCGCGGACAATGAGCAGTTCTTC.

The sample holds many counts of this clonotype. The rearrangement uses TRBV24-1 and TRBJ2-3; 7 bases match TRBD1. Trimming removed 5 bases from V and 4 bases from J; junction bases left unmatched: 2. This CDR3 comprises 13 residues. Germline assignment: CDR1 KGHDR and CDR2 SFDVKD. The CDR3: CATSGQGADTQYF. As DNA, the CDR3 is TGTGCCACCAGTGGTCAGGGGGCAGATACGCAGTATTTT.

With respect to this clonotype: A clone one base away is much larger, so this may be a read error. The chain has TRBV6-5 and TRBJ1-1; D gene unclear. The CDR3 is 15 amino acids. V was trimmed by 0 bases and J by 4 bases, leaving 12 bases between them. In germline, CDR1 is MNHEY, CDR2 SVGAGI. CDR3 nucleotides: TGTGCCAGCAGTTACTCAAGAGTGGTTAGCACTGAAGCTTTCTTT. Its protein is CASSYSRVVSTEAFF.

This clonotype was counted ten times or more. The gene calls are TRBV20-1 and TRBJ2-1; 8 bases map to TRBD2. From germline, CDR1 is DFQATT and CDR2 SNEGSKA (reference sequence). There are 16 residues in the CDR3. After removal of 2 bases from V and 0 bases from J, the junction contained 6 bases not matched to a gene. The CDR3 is CSARRPSGGSYNEQFF. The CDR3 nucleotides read TGCAGTGCTAGACGACCCAGCGGGGGCTCCTACAATGAGCAGTTCTTC.

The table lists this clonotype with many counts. DNA of the CDR3: TGCAGCGCCTCCCGGCAGACTAGCGGGACCCAGTACTTC. Translated: CSASRQTSGTQYF. The chain joins TRBV29-1 to TRBJ2-5; TRBD2 agrees at 9 bases. CDR1 is SQVTM and CDR2 is ANQGSEA in the germline V gene. V was pared by 7 bases and J by 7 bases, with 10 bases of the junction left unmatched. The CDR3 length is 13 residues.

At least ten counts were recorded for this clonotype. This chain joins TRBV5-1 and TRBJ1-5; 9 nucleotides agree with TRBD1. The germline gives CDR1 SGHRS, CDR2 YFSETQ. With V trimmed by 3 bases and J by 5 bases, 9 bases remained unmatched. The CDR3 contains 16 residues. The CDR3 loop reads CASSYTGQGSYQPQHF. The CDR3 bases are TGCGCCAGCAGCTACACCGGACAGGGGTCCTATCAGCCCCAGCATTTT.

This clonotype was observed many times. CDR3 loop: CASSYSGQGSYGYTF. The CDR3 nucleotides are TGTGCCAGCAGTTACTCGGGACAGGGGAGCTATGGCTACACCTTC. The chain uses TRBV6-5 and TRBJ1-2; TRBD1 matches at 10 bases. The germline V gene has CDR1 MNHEY and CDR2 SVGAGI. The V gene end was trimmed by 0 bases and the J gene end by 4 bases; junction bases not matched to a gene: 2. The CDR3 has 15 amino acids.

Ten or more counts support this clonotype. The CDR3 DNA reads TGTGCCAGCAGCTGGCGCAGAGGGAATTCACCCCTCCACTTT. It is translated as CASSWRRGNSPLHF. This rearrangement joins TRBV7-2 to TRBJ1-6; D not certain. V dropped 4 bases and J dropped 7 bases, with 11 bases sitting between them. This CDR3 has 14 residues. Germline CDR1 and CDR2: SGHTA and FQGNSA.

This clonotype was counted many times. The CDR3 loop is CASSLRTGQETQYF. The CDR3 coding sequence is TGTGCCAGCAGCTTGCGTACAGGGCAAGAGACCCAGTACTTC. J is TRBJ2-5 and V is TRBV5-6; weak D call: TRBD1 (6 bases). The CDR3 has 14 residues. V was shortened by 1 base and J by 2 bases, with 9 bases between the two germline ends. Germline CDR1 is SGHDT and CDR2 is YYEEEE.

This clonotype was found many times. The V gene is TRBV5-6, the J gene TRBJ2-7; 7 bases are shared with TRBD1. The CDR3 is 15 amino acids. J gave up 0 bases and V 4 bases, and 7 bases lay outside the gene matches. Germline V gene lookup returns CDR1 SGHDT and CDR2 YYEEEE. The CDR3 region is CASSRTGSSSYEQYF. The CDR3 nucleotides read TGTGCCAGCAGCCGGACAGGTTCTTCCTCCTACGAGCAGTACTTC.

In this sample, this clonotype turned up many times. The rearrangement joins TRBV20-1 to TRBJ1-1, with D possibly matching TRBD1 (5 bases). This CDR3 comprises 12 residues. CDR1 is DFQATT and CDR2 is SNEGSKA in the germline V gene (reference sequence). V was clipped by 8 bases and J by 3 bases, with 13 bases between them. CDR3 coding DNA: TGCAGTCTACTCAGAGGGGACACTGAAGCTTTCTTT. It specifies CSLLRGDTEAFF.

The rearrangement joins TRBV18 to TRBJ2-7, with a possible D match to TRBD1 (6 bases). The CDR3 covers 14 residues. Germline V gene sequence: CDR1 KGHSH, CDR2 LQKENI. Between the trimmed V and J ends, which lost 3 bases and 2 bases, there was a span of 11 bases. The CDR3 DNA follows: TGTGCCAGCTCACCGAGGACAGCCGCCTACGAGCAGTACTTC. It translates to CASSPRTAAYEQYF.

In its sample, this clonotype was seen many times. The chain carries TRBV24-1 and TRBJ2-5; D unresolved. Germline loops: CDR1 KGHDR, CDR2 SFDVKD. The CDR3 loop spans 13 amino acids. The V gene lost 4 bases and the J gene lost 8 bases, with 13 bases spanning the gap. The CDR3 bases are TGTGCCACCAGTGAGGGCCCCCGGCCCACCCAGTACTTC. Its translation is CATSEGPRPTQYF.

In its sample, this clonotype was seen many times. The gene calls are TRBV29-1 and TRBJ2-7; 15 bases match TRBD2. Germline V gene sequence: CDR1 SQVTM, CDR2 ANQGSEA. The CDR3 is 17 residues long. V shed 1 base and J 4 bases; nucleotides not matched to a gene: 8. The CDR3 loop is CSVEGTSGGAEGYEQYF. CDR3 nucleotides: TGCAGCGTTGAAGGGACTAGCGGGGGGGCGGAGGGTTACGAGCAGTACTTC.

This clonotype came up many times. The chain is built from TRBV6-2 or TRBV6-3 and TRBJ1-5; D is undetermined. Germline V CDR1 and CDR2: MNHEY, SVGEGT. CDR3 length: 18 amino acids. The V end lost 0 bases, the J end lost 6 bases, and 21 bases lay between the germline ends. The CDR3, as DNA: TGTGCCAGCAGTTACTCGCTTTTTAACCCACCGGAACGTCAGCCCCAGCATTTT. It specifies CASSYSLFNPPERQPQHF.

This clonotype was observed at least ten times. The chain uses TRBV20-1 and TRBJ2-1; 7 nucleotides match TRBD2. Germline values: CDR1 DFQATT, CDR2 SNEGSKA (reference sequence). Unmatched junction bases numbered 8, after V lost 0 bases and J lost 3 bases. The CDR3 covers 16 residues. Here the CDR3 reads CSARDSLAVLYNEQFF. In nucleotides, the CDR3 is TGCAGTGCTAGAGATAGTCTAGCGGTCCTCTACAATGAGCAGTTCTTC.

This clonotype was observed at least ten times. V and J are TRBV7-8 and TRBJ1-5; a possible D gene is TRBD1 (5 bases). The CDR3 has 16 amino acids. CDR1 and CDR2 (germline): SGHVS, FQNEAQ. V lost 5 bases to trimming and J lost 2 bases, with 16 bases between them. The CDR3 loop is CASSPMWQGGNQPQHF. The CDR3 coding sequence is TGTGCCAGCAGCCCGATGTGGCAGGGAGGCAATCAGCCCCAGCATTTT.

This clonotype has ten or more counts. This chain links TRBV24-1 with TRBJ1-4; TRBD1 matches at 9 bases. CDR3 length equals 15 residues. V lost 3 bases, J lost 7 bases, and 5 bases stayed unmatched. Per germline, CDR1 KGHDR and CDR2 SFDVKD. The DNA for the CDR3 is TGTGCCACCAGTGATCCAGGACAGGGGATTGAAAAACTGTTTTTT. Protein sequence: CATSDPGQGIEKLFF.

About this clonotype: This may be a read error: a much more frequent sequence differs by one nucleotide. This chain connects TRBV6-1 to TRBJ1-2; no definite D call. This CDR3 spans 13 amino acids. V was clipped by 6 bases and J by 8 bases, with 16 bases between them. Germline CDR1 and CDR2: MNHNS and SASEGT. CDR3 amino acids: CASSLGPAGGYTF. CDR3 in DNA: TGTGCCAGCAGCCTCGGACCGGCAGGCGGCTACACCTTC.

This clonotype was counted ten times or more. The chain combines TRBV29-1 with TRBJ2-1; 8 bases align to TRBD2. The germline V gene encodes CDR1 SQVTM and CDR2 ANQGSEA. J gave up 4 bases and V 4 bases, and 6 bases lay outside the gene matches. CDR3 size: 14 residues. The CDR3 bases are TGCAGCGTTGTCCGCGGGAGGTCTTACAATGAGCAGTTCTTC. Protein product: CSVVRGRSYNEQFF.

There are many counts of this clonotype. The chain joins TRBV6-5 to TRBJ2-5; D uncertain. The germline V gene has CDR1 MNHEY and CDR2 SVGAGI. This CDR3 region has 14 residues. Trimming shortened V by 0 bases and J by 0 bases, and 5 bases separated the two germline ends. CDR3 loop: CASSYSSDQETQYF. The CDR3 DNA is TGTGCCAGCAGTTACTCCTCGGACCAAGAGACCCAGTACTTC.

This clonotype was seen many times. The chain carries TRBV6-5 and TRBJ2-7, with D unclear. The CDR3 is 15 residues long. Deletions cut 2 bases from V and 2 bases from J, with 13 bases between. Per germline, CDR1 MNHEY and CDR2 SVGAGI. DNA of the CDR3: TGTGCCAGCAGTTACCCGGTGTCAGTTGCCTACGAGCAGTACTTC. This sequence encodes CASSYPVSVAYEQYF.